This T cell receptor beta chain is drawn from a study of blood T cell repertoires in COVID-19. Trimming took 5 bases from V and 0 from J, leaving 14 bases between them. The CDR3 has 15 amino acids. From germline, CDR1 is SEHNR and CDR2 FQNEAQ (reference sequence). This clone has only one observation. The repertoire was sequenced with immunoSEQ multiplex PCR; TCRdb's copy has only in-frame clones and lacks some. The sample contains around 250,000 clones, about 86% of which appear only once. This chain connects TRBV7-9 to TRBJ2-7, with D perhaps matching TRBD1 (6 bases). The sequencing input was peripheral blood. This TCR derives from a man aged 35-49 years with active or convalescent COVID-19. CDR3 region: CASSGNRASSYEQYF. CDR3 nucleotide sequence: TGTGCCAGCAGCGGGAACAGGGCTAGCTCCTACGAGCAGTACTTC.